The source of this T cell receptor (beta chain) is a study of blood T cells in healthy people across ages. Findings and caveats of the study: A strong correlation was found between TCR beta diversity and the percentage of naive T cells. In older individuals, TCR beta diversity per million T cells was lower, falling roughly linearly with age.

Using a J-beta primer mix together with a sample-barcoded 5' primer, a second PCR was run for roughly 6 to 12 cycles. From the 5' RACE reads, TCRdb called clonotypes with MiXCR, one entry per CDR3 protein. Here the sample spans some 550,000 distinct CDR3 sequences, roughly 48% being singletons. Germline lookup yields CDR1 DFQATT and CDR2 SNEGSKA (reference sequence). The CDR3 covers 13 residues. Trimming took 3 bases from V and 11 from J, leaving 17 bases between them. About this clonotype: What it binds is not known.

This chain joins TRBV20-1 and TRBJ1-5; a possible D gene is TRBD1 (6 bases). This receptor was taken from a man older than 75 in good health. What was sequenced was blood. The CDR3 region is CSARGDNLLAQHF. CDR3 coding DNA: TGCAGTGCTAGGGGGGACAATCTCCTAGCCCAGCATTTT.